These T cell receptor beta chains were read from a single sample in a study of beta chain features in type 1 diabetes. Profiling relied on immunoSEQ multiplex PCR, and the TCRdb table lists in-frame clones only, not all of them. The sample lists 600,000 to 700,000 clones, 12% occurring once. The sample was naive CD4+ T cells from blood. The receptors originated from a man under 40 with type 1 diabetes. Each CDR3 is given with its conserved first and last residue. Fields, in order: D gene, J gene, V gene, clone size, CDR3 DNA, CDR3 protein. D genes are given only for firm matches. A row's size may be missing; if present it is once, few, many or a size class.

. | TRBJ1-2 | TRBV9 | . | TGTGCCAGCAGCGCCGAAACCTATGGCTACACCTTC | CASSAETYGYTF
. | TRBJ1-2 | TRBV29-1 | few | TGCAGCGTCCCCCCGGTAGGGTCCTACGTCTATGGCTACACCTTC | CSVPPVGSYVYGYTF
. | TRBJ2-2 | TRBV19 | few | TGTGCCAGTACCAGGGGCACCGGGGAGCTGTTTTTT | CASTRGTGELFF
. | TRBJ1-5 | TRBV4-2 | . | TGTGCCAGCAGCCAAGTTTCGGGGGGCAATCAGCCCCAGCATTTT | CASSQVSGGNQPQHF
TRBD1 | TRBJ2-5 | TRBV29-1 | few | TGCAGCGTTAGAGGACAGGGGATGGAGACCCAGTACTTC | CSVRGQGMETQYF
. | TRBJ2-5 | TRBV18 | . | TGTGCCAGCTCACCAGCAAGAGCGGACGCAGAGACCCAGTACTTC | CASSPARADAETQYF
. | TRBJ1-2 | TRBV18 | few | TGTGCCAGCTCACCATCGTCGGCAGGTCTCTCCTATGGCTACACCTTC | CASSPSSAGLSYGYTF
. | TRBJ1-4 | TRBV7-2 | . | TGTGCCAGCAGCTCCACACAAGGGGAAAAACTGTTTTTT | CASSSTQGEKLFF
TRBD1 | TRBJ1-2 | TRBV7-2 | . | TGTGCCAGCAGCTTAGACACAAGGGGGCCGGTCTATGGCTACACCTTC | CASSLDTRGPVYGYTF
TRBD1 | TRBJ1-1 | TRBV6-5 | . | TGTGCCAGCACCCGGACAGGGGTAGGACGCACTGAAGCTTTCTTT | CASTRTGVGRTEAFF
TRBD1 | TRBJ2-5 | TRBV7-2 | . | TGTGCCACCCTTTTCAGGGGGTCCCAACAAGAGACCCAGTACTTC | CATLFRGSQQETQYF
TRBD1 | TRBJ2-7 | TRBV5-1 | . | TGCGCCAGCAGCCCGGATACAGGGGGCTCCTACGAGCAGTACTTC | CASSPDTGGSYEQYF
TRBD2 | TRBJ2-5 | TRBV9 | . | TGTGCCAGCAGCGTAGATGGCGGGGGGCATCAAGAGACCCAGTACTTC | CASSVDGGGHQETQYF
. | TRBJ2-1 | TRBV9 | . | TGTGCCAGCAGCGTAGGACCCAGTTCCTACAATGAGCAGTTCTTC | CASSVGPSSYNEQFF
TRBD1 | TRBJ1-3 | TRBV9 | . | TGTGCCAGCAGCCACAGGGGGCCAAGCTCTGGAAACACCATATATTTT | CASSHRGPSSGNTIYF
. | TRBJ1-2 | TRBV5-1 | few | TGCGCCAGCAGCTTGGGGGCCGGGCGGAACTATGGCTACACCTTC | CASSLGAGRNYGYTF
TRBD1 | TRBJ1-5 | TRBV4-2 | . | TGTGCCAGCAGCTCTCAGGGGGATCAGCCCCAGCATTTT | CASSSQGDQPQHF
TRBD1 | TRBJ2-5 | TRBV4-2 | . | TGTGCCAGCAGCCCCGGGACAGACCAGACCCAGTACTTC | CASSPGTDQTQYF
. | TRBJ1-5 | TRBV7-2 | . | TGTGCCAGCAGGAAGGGCTCATTAGATCAGCCCCAGCATTTT | CASRKGSLDQPQHF
. | TRBJ1-4 | TRBV2 | . | TGTGCCAGCAGTGTTGAAAGACTTAATGAAAAACTGTTTTTT | CASSVERLNEKLFF